This T cell receptor beta chain is from a study of OX40 agonist ivuxolimab in advanced cancers. Overall study results and limits: On average, CD8+ T cells showed a greater number of expanded clones than CD4+. Researchers did not establish what antigens the expanded peripheral T cells target.

The germline V gene encodes CDR1 KGHSH and CDR2 LQKENI. The CDR3 spans 15 residues. The V gene lost 1 base and the J gene lost 0 bases, with 10 bases spanning the gap. Measured with immunoSEQ multiplex PCR; TCRdb has only the in-frame clones, and not every one. The sample holds around 90,000 clones; about 91% are singletons and the top ten take 2% to 2.5%. Details on this clone: Its antigen is not identified.

Autoimmune disease history or systemic immunosuppression excluded patients. Peripheral blood came from all dose cohorts at three timepoints. The material was CD4+ or CD8+ T cells sorted from blood, obtained in a trial of the OX40 agonist ivuxolimab. The chain employs TRBV18 and TRBJ2-7; D gene uncertain. This receptor was taken from an adult with an advanced solid tumor such as melanoma, head and neck, liver or kidney cancer. This CDR3 is CASSPLSRSSYEQYF. The CDR3 region has the DNA TGTGCCAGCTCACCACTAAGCAGGAGCTCCTACGAGCAGTACTTC.